A single sample gave rise to the 14 T cell receptor beta chains below, sequenced in a study of cytotoxic CD8 clonotypes in ibrutinib-treated CLL. Assay used: immunoSEQ multiplex PCR; TCRdb lists only in-frame clones, some missing. The sample consists of about 34,000 clones, roughly two thirds of them appearing once. Here the sequenced sample was PBMCs, taken before ibrutinib treatment. These receptors were obtained from a human donor with chronic lymphocytic leukemia.

The table lists this clone with a few counts. J is TRBJ1-5 and V is TRBV6-5, with 7 bases that match TRBD1. The CDR3 has 15 residues. Germline CDR1 and CDR2: MNHEY and SVGAGI. The V gene end was trimmed by 6 bases and the J gene end by 1 base; junction bases not matched to a gene: 6. The CDR3 sequence is CASRLDRVSNQPQHF. DNA for the CDR3: TGTGCCAGCAGATTAGACAGGGTGAGCAATCAGCCCCAGCATTTT.

This clone was counted a few times. Sequence at one end of the junction differs from germline and may be a read error. CDR3 nucleotides: TGTGCCAGCAGCTTGGATGCCTACTATGAGCAGTTCTTC. It translates to CASSLDAYYEQFF. The chain links TRBV5-4 to TRBJ2-1; D is ambiguous. Germline V gives CDR1 SGHNT, CDR2 YYREEE (reference sequence). This CDR3 is 13 amino acids long.

The chain recombines TRBV19 with TRBJ2-7, with D perhaps being TRBD1 or TRBD2 (5 bases each). CDR1 and CDR2 (germline): LNHDA, SQIVND (reference sequence). Trimming removed 8 bases from V and 6 bases from J, with 14 bases in between. The CDR3 sequence is 12 residues long. CDR3 in amino acids: CASSKEGTEQYF. The CDR3 coding sequence is TGTGCCAGTTCAAAAGAGGGGACCGAGCAGTACTTC.

This clone appeared a few times. J is TRBJ1-6 and V is TRBV7-9, with 7 bases matching TRBD1. This CDR3 has 16 amino acids. Germline loops: CDR1 SEHNR, CDR2 FQNEAQ (reference sequence). The V and J ends lost 5 bases and 6 bases, in that order; junction bases with no gene match: 10. In DNA form, the CDR3 reads TGTGCCAGCAGCCACGCCCAGACAGGGCGTAATTCACCCCTCCACTTT. This translates into CASSHAQTGRNSPLHF.

The chain uses TRBV28 and TRBJ2-2, with a tentative D call TRBD2 (6 bases). Trimming stripped 7 bases from V and 5 bases from J, with 17 bases between. CDR3 size: 15 residues. Germline assignment: CDR1 MDHEN and CDR2 SYDVKM. CDR3 amino acids: CASTHRLGWTGELFF. CDR3 nucleotides: TGTGCCAGCACCCACCGACTAGGATGGACCGGGGAGCTGTTTTTT.

This chain links TRBV7-9 with TRBJ1-4; D perhaps matches TRBD1 (5 bases). The CDR3 totals 13 residues. Germline V lookup: CDR1 SEHNR, CDR2 FQNEAQ (reference sequence). V was shortened by 10 bases and J by 7 bases, with 16 bases between the two germline ends. In DNA, the CDR3 is TGTGCCACCCTCGGGGGGGATATTGAAAAACTGTTTTTT. The encoded protein is CATLGGDIEKLFF.

This clone was seen a handful of times. The chain links TRBV11-3 to TRBJ2-2; D unclear. V was trimmed by 3 bases and J by 3 bases, leaving 2 bases between them. Germline CDR1 reads SGHNT; CDR2 reads YENEEA. The CDR3 runs to 12 residues. As DNA, the CDR3 is TGTGCCAGCAGCTTCTACACCGGGGAGCTGTTTTTT. Protein product: CASSFYTGELFF.

The chain combines TRBV27 with TRBJ1-6; the D is unclear. V gave up 8 bases and J gave up 5 bases, with 16 bases separating them. Germline assignment: CDR1 MNHEY and CDR2 SMNVEV (reference sequence). This CDR3 has 15 residues. The CDR3: CASSVGPAHNSPLHF. CDR3 coding DNA: TGTGCCAGCTCCGTAGGGCCCGCACATAATTCACCCCTCCACTTT.

The chain is built from TRBV30 and TRBJ1-4; no reliable D call. The CDR3 length is 12 residues. Trimming removed 4 bases from V and 8 bases from J, with 11 bases in between. Germline values: CDR1 GTSNPN, CDR2 SVGIG (reference sequence). CDR3 DNA sequence: TGTGCCTGGAACTCGGACTCGGAAAAACTGTTTTTT. Translated, it gives CAWNSDSEKLFF. Combining the CDR3 with reference TRBV30 and TRBJ1-4 gives the whole variable domain SQTIHQWPATLVQPVGSPLSLECTVEGTSNPNLYWYRQAAGRGLQLLFYSVGIGQISSEVPQNLSASRPQDRQFILSSKKLLLSDSGFYLCAWNSDSEKLFFGSGTQLSVL.

The chain couples TRBV6-1 to TRBJ1-4, with 8 nucleotides matching TRBD1. Germline CDR1 is MNHNS and CDR2 is SASEGT. The CDR3 runs 14 residues. The V gene end was trimmed by 5 bases and the J gene end by 3 bases; junction bases not matched to a gene: 2. This CDR3 is CASSPDRANEKLFF. CDR3 bases: TGTGCCAGCAGTCCGGACAGGGCTAATGAAAAACTGTTTTTT.

The V and J genes are TRBV5-1 and TRBJ1-1; 7 nucleotides match TRBD1. There are 17 residues in the CDR3. CDR1 is SGHRS, CDR2 YFSETQ, per germline. V shed 2 bases and J 1 base; nucleotides not matched to a gene: 11. The DNA of the CDR3 is TGCGCCAGCAGCTTCGGCCCGACAGGGATAGGGAACACTGAAGCTTTCTTT. This translates into CASSFGPTGIGNTEAFF.

The chain has TRBV7-9 and TRBJ1-4; a weak D match, TRBD1 (6 bases). CDR1 SEHNR and CDR2 FQNEAQ come from the germline V gene (reference sequence). Trimming left V 5 bases short and J 7 bases short, with 11 bases between. The CDR3 covers 13 residues. The CDR3 sequence: CASSPDSLEKLFF. The CDR3 coding sequence is TGTGCCAGCAGCCCGGACAGTCTTGAAAAACTGTTTTTT.

This clone has a handful of counts. This chain uses TRBV28 with TRBJ1-1; the D is unclear. Trimming shortened V by 7 bases and J by 1 base, and 10 bases separated the two germline ends. The germline V gene encodes CDR1 MDHEN and CDR2 SYDVKM. The CDR3 is 13 residues long. The CDR3 spells CASKLDSNTEAFF. The DNA for the CDR3 is TGTGCCAGCAAGCTGGACTCGAACACTGAAGCTTTCTTT.

This sequence joins TRBV28 and TRBJ2-3, with D maybe TRBD2 (5 bases). V was clipped by 6 bases and J by 4 bases, with 11 bases between them. The CDR3 runs to 13 residues. Germline V gives CDR1 MDHEN, CDR2 SYDVKM. CDR3 region: CASSEGSPDTQYF. CDR3 sequence (DNA): TGTGCCAGCAGCGAGGGTTCCCCAGATACGCAGTATTTT.